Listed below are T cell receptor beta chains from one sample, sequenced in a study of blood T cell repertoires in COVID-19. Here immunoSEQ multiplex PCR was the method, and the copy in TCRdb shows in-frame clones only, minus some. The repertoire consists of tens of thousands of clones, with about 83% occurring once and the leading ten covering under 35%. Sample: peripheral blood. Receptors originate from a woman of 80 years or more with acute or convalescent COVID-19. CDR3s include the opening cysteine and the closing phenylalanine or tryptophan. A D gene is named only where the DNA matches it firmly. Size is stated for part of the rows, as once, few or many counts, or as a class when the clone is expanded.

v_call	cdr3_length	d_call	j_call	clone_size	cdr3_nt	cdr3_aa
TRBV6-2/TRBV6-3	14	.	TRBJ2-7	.	TGTGCCAGCAGTTACTCGCAGGGTATCCACGAGCAGTACTTC	CASSYSQGIHEQYF
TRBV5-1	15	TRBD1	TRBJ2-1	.	TGCGCCAGCAGCTCCCCGGGACAGGGCAATTCTGAGCAGTTCTTC	CASSSPGQGNSEQFF
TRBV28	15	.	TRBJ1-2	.	TGTGCCAGCAGTTTTGCCAGGGGTGGCCTCTATGGCTACACCTTC	CASSFARGGLYGYTF
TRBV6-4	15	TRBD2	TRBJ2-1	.	TGTGCCAGCAGTTTACTAGCGATCCCCTACAATGAGCAGTTCTTC	CASSLLAIPYNEQFF
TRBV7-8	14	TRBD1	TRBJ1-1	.	TGTGCCAGCAGCTTTCACAGGGGGGGCACTGAAGCTTTCTTT	CASSFHRGGTEAFF
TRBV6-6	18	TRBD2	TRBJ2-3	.	TGTGCCAGCAGTCGGGGACTAGCGGGAGTGCGCGGCACAGATACGCAGTATTTT	CASSRGLAGVRGTDTQYF
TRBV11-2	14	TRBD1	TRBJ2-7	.	TGTGCCAGCAGCAACCGGGACAGGGGCCACGAGCAGTACTTC	CASSNRDRGHEQYF
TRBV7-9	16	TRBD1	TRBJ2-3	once	TGTGCCAGCAGCCGGGGGACAGGGTGGGCCACAGATACGCAGTATTTT	CASSRGTGWATDTQYF
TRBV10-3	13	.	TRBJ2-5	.	TGTGCCATCAGTGCGGGGGATGGGGAGACCCAGTACTTC	CAISAGDGETQYF
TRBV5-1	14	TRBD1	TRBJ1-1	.	TGCGCCAGCAGCGCAAAACAGGGGGGCACTGAAGCTTTCTTT	CASSAKQGGTEAFF
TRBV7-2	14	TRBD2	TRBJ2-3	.	TGTGCCAGCAGCTCCAGCGGGGGGCAGGGTACGCAGTATTTT	CASSSSGGQGTQYF
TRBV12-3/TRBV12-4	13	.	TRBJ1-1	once	TGTGCCAGCAGTTTATTTTTGGACAGTGAAGCTTTCTTT	CASSLFLDSEAFF
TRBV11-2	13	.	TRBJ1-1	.	TGTGCCAGCAGCCCTCGGACAGAAACTGAAGCTTTCTTT	CASSPRTETEAFF
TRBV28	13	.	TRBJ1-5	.	TGTGCCAGCAGCGACAGCCTCAATCAGCCCCAGCATTTT	CASSDSLNQPQHF
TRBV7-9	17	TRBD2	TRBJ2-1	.	TGTGCCAGCGGGTGGCCTAGCGGGAGTGGCTCCTACAATGAGCAGTTCTTC	CASGWPSGSGSYNEQFF
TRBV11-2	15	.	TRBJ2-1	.	TGTGCCAGCAGCTTAGATCCGGGGTTCTACAATGAGCAGTTCTTC	CASSLDPGFYNEQFF
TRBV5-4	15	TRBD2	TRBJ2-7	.	TGTGCCAGCAGCCTCCCCGGGACTAGCGGGAGCGAGCAGTACTTC	CASSLPGTSGSEQYF
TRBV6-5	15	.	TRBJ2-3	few	TGTGCCAGCACGTGGGGGGGGCTGAGCACAGATACGCAGTATTTT	CASTWGGLSTDTQYF
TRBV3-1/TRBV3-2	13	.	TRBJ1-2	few	TGTGCCAGCAGCTCCGGACAGTCTTATGGCTACACCTTC	CASSSGQSYGYTF
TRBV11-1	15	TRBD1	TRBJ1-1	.	TGTGCCAGCAGCCTACCCCAGGGGGCGCGGACTGAAGCTTTCTTT	CASSLPQGARTEAFF
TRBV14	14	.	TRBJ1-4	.	TGTGCCAGCAGCCAGAGGATCCGGAATGAAAAACTGTTTTTT	CASSQRIRNEKLFF
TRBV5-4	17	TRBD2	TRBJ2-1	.	TGTGCCAGCAGCCTACTAGCGGGAGGACCCCTCGACAATGAGCAGTTCTTC	CASSLLAGGPLDNEQFF
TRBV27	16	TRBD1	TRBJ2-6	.	TGTGCCAGCAGCCGGGACAGGGGTACTGGGGCCAACGTCCTGACTTTC	CASSRDRGTGANVLTF
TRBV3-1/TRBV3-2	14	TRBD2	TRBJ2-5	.	TGTGCCAGCAGCCTTTCCGGGAGGCAAGAGACCCAGTACTTC	CASSLSGRQETQYF
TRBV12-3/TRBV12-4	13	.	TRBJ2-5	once	TGTGCCAGCAGTTTAGGTCGGGAAGAGACCCAGTACTTC	CASSLGREETQYF